This passage covers 3 T cell receptor beta chains from one sample sequenced in a study of OX40 agonist ivuxolimab in advanced cancers. Repertoires were generated with immunoSEQ multiplex PCR, while TCRdb's copy carries only in-frame clones and drops some. The sample carries about 49,000 clones, over 75% recorded once. The input for sequencing was CD4+ or CD8+ T cells sorted from blood, taken in a trial of the OX40 agonist ivuxolimab. All receptors come from an adult with an advanced solid tumor such as melanoma, head and neck, liver or kidney cancer.

This clone was picked up one time. This chain connects TRBV25-1 to TRBJ2-5, with D unclear. The CDR3 covers 14 residues. The germline CDR1 and CDR2 sequences are MGHDK and SYGVNS. Trimming pared 2 bases from V and 3 bases from J, leaving 10 bases between. DNA for the CDR3: TGTGCCAGCAGTGAAGTCCCCACTGAAGAGACCCAGTACTTC. This gives the protein CASSEVPTEETQYF. Full variable domain (remainder filled in from reference TRBV25-1 and TRBJ2-5): EADIYQTPRYLVIGTGKKITLECSQTMGHDKMYWYQQDPGMELHLIHYSYGVNSTEKGDLSSESTVSRIRTEHFPLTLESARPSHTSQYLCASSEVPTEETQYFGPGTRLLVL.

The chain recombines TRBV5-1 with TRBJ2-2; D is undetermined. There are 12 residues in the CDR3. V was clipped by 1 base and J by 7 bases, with 5 bases between them. Germline lookup yields CDR1 SGHRS and CDR2 YFSETQ. In nucleotides, the CDR3 is TGCGCCAGCAGCTTGTTAGGCGGGGAGCTGTTTTTT. Translation gives CASSLLGGELFF.

The chain links TRBV11-2 to TRBJ2-2, with D perhaps assigned TRBD1 or TRBD2 (5 bases each). The V gene lost 0 bases and the J gene lost 6 bases, with 20 bases spanning the gap. Germline lookup yields CDR1 SGHAT and CDR2 FQNNGV. The CDR3 runs to 18 residues. CDR3 amino acids: CASSLELWGPFGPGELFF. CDR3 in DNA: TGTGCCAGCAGCTTAGAACTATGGGGACCTTTTGGCCCCGGGGAGCTGTTTTTT.